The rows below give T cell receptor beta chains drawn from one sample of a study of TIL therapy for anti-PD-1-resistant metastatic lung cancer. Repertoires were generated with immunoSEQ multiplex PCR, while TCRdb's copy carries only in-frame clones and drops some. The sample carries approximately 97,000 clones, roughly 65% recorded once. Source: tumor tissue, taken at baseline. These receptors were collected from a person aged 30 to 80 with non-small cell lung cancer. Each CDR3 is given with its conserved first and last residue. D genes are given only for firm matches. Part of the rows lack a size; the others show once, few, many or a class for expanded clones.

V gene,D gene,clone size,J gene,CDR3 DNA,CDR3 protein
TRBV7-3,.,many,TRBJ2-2,TGTGCCAGCAGCTTGGGGGGTTTCGCCGGGGAGCTGTTTTTT,CASSLGGFAGELFF
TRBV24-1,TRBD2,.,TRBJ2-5,TGTGCCACCAGTGATTTGGGGGGGGGCCAAGAGACCCAGTACTTC,CATSDLGGGQETQYF
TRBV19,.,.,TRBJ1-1,TGTGCCAGTAGCATTCCCAGAATGAACACTGAAGCTTTCTTT,CASSIPRMNTEAFF
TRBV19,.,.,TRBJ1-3,TGTGCCAGTATGGGCAGGGAGAACACCATATATTTT,CASMGRENTIYF
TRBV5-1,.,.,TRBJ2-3,TGCGCCAGCAGCTTACAAGGGGGCACAGATACGCAGTATTTT,CASSLQGGTDTQYF
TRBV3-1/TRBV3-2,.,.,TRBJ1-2,TGTGCCAGCAGCCGGGGATTAGCAGCTAACTATGGCTACACCTTC,CASSRGLAANYGYTF
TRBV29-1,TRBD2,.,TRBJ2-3,TGCAGCGTAGATGGGACTAGCGGGAGGGGGCCTACAGATACGCAGTATTTT,CSVDGTSGRGPTDTQYF
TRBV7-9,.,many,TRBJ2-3,TGTGCCAGCAGCTTAATTAAGAATACGCAGTATTTT,CASSLIKNTQYF
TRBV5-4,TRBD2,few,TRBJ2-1,TGTGCCAGCAGCAACGGACTAGCGTTTGGCTCCTACAATGAGCAGTTCTTC,CASSNGLAFGSYNEQFF
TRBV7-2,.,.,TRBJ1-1,TGTGCCAGCAGCTTAGCATTCAGGGACACTGAAGCTTTCTTT,CASSLAFRDTEAFF
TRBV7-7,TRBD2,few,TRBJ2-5,TGTGCCAGCGCCCTTAGCGGGGGGGCTGAGACCCAGTACTTC,CASALSGGAETQYF
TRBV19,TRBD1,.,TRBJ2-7,TGTGCCAGTAGTTCACCGGGACAGACCTACGAGCAGTACTTC,CASSSPGQTYEQYF
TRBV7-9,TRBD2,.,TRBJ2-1,TGTGCCAGCAGCAAGACTAGCGGGGATTCCAATGAGCAGTTCTTC,CASSKTSGDSNEQFF
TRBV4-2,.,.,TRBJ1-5,TGTGCCAGCAGCCAAGATTTTGGGCAGGTTTATCAGCCCCAGCATTTT,CASSQDFGQVYQPQHF
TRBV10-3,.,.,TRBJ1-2,TGTGCCATCAGTGAGTCGAAAAGGGGCTACACCTTC,CAISESKRGYTF
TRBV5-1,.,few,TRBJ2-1,TGCGCCAGCAGCTTGGAAGGGGCCCCCTACAATGAGCAGTTCTTC,CASSLEGAPYNEQFF
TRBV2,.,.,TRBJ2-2,TGTGCCAGTACCGGGACGGGCGGGGAGCTGTTTTTT,CASTGTGGELFF
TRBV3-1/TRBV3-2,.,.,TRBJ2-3,TGTGCCAGCAGCCAAGATGTCTTCTCTAGCACAGATACGCAGTATTTT,CASSQDVFSSTDTQYF
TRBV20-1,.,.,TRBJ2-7,TGCAGTGGCCAGAGGTCTTACGAGCAGTACTTC,CSGQRSYEQYF
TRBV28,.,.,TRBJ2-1,TGTGCCAGCAGCAACCCTGACGGCAATGAGCAGTTCTTC,CASSNPDGNEQFF
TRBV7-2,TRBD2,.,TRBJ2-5,TGTGCCAGCAGCTTAGCGGGACTAGCGTCAGAGACCCAGTACTTC,CASSLAGLASETQYF
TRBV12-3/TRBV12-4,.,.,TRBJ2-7,TGTGCCAGCAGTTCAGGGTACGAGCAGTACTTC,CASSSGYEQYF
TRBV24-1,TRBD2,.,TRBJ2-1,TGTGCCACCAGTGATTTGTCTAGCGGGAGTTGGGGAGAGCAGTTCTTC,CATSDLSSGSWGEQFF
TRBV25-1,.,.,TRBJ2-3,TGTGCCAGCAGCGCGTTGGGGGGTTCGGATACGCAGTATTTT,CASSALGGSDTQYF
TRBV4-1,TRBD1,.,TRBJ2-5,TGCGCCAGCTCGATTTGGGACAGGGAAGAGACCCAGTACTTC,CASSIWDREETQYF
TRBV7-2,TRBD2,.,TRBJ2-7,TGTGCCAGCAGCTTAAAGGCTGTTAGCGGGAGTCCCCTCTACGAGCAGTACTTC,CASSLKAVSGSPLYEQYF
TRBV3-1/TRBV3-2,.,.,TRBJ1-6,TGTGCCAGCAGCCAAACAGGGCGCTCACCCCTCCACTTT,CASSQTGRSPLHF
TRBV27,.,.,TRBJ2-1,TGTGCCAGCAGCGATGACTACAATGAGCAGTTCTTC,CASSDDYNEQFF
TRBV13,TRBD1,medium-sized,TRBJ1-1,TGTGCCAGCAGCGATACCCAGAGGGGGCAGAACACTGAAGCTTTCTTT,CASSDTQRGQNTEAFF
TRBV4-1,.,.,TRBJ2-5,TGCGCCAGCAGCCAAGTCCAGGGAGAAGAGACCCAGTACTTC,CASSQVQGEETQYF
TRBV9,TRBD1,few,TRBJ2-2,TGTGCCAGCAGCGCACCGGGACAGGGGTTGACCGGGGAGCTGTTTTTT,CASSAPGQGLTGELFF
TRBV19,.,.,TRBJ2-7,TGTGCCAGTAGTATCTTGGCAGCCCCAAGTACCACCTACGAGCAGTACTTC,CASSILAAPSTTYEQYF